The 14 T cell receptor beta chains below all came from one sample that was sequenced in a study of shared clonotypes between healthy human individuals. Only in-frame clones appear in the TCRdb table, and some are missing; sequencing was by immunoSEQ multiplex PCR. The table has nearly 1 million clones, 60% to 85% seen once; the top ten hold around 1.5%. The specimen was memory CD4+ T cells sorted from blood. Described subset: CD45RA-negative fraction. The source of these receptors is a man in his late teens or twenties in good health.

This chain connects TRBV28 to TRBJ2-7, with D perhaps being TRBD1 or TRBD2 (5 bases each). From germline, CDR1 is MDHEN and CDR2 SYDVKM. V was clipped by 8 bases and J by 2 bases, with 19 bases between them. This CDR3 contains 15 residues. CDR3: CASLELGTSTYEQYF. The CDR3 nucleotides read TGTGCCAGCCTCGAATTGGGGACGTCAACCTACGAGCAGTACTTC.

The chain combines TRBV18 with TRBJ2-6, with D perhaps matching TRBD2 (5 bases). With 2 bases removed from V and 0 bases from J, the gap between germline ends came to 17 bases. Germline CDR1 is KGHSH and CDR2 is LQKENI. The CDR3 extends over 19 amino acids. The CDR3 nucleotides are TGTGCCAGCTCACCAAGGAGGCCACAAGCTGACTCTGGGGCCAACGTCCTGACTTTC. Translated: CASSPRRPQADSGANVLTF. The variable domain in full, completed from reference TRBV18 and TRBJ2-6, reads NAGVMQNPRHLVRRRGQEARLRCSPMKGHSHVYWYRQLPEEGLKFMVYLQKENIIDESGMPKERFSAEFPKEGPSILRIQQVVRGDSAAYFCASSPRRPQADSGANVLTFGAGSRLTVL.

This sequence joins TRBV7-9 and TRBJ1-1; D remains unclear. This CDR3 region has 13 residues. Germline V lookup: CDR1 SEHNR, CDR2 FQNEAQ (reference sequence). V was pared by 4 bases and J by 2 bases, with 8 bases between. In nucleotides, the CDR3 is TGTGCCAGCAGCTGGGGAGGCAACACTGAAGCTTTCTTT. This codes for CASSWGGNTEAFF.

The gene calls are TRBV5-1 and TRBJ2-1; 8 bases are shared with TRBD2. The CDR3 totals 16 residues. The germline V gene has CDR1 SGHRS and CDR2 YFSETQ. V shed 5 bases, J shed 7 bases, and the junction held 14 bases outside the gene matches. The CDR3 DNA follows: TGCGCCAGCAGGTCCTCGACTAGCGCCCTCGGGAATGAGCAGTTCTTC. Translation gives CASRSSTSALGNEQFF.

The genes are TRBV11-2 and TRBJ2-1, with TRBD2 as a possible D gene (6 bases). V lost 1 base and J lost 3, with 10 bases in between. Germline-derived CDR1 and CDR2 are SGHAT and FQNNGV. This CDR3 has 15 residues. DNA of the CDR3: TGTGCCAGCAGCTTAGCCGGGAGTGGCTACAATGAGCAGTTCTTC. This sequence encodes CASSLAGSGYNEQFF.

The V call is TRBV2, the J call TRBJ2-7; 9 bases line up with TRBD2. Germline trimming cut 4 bases from V and 7 bases from J; bases unmatched to any gene: 8. This CDR3 is built from 14 residues. Germline CDR1 reads SNHLY; CDR2 reads FYNNEI. The CDR3 reads CASSVYGSGGEQYF. For the CDR3, the DNA is TGTGCCAGCAGTGTGTACGGGAGCGGGGGGGAGCAGTACTTC.

The chain couples TRBV7-9 to TRBJ1-1, with 8 bases matching TRBD1. From germline, CDR1 is SEHNR and CDR2 FQNEAQ (reference sequence). This CDR3 has 15 residues. The ends lost 3 bases at V and 5 bases at J; junction bases unmatched: 8. CDR3 sequence reads: CASSLSGTGSTEAFF. CDR3 in DNA: TGTGCCAGCAGCTTGAGTGGGACAGGCTCTACTGAAGCTTTCTTT.

The chain links TRBV5-6 to TRBJ2-4, with D unclear. Trimming removed 4 bases at V and 0 bases at J, with 5 bases between. The germline V gene has CDR1 SGHDT and CDR2 YYEEEE. There are 13 residues in the CDR3. This chain's CDR3 is CASSSTAKNIQYF. CDR3 DNA: TGTGCCAGCAGCAGTACAGCCAAAAACATTCAGTACTTC.

The gene calls are TRBV28 and TRBJ1-2; 7 nucleotides line up with TRBD1. The CDR3 has 12 amino acids. V dropped 6 bases and J dropped 7; count of bases not matched to a gene: 5. Germline lookup yields CDR1 MDHEN and CDR2 SYDVKM. This chain's CDR3 is CASSPRQGGYTF. CDR3 nucleotides: TGTGCCAGCAGCCCAAGACAGGGTGGCTACACCTTC.

V usage is TRBV29-1 and J usage is TRBJ2-3, with TRBD1 matching 8 bases. Germline CDR1 is SQVTM and CDR2 is ANQGSEA. The junction had 5 bases not matched to a gene; V was cut back by 6 bases and J by 3 bases. The CDR3 covers 13 residues. The CDR3 protein is CSVDRVQTDTQYF. DNA of the CDR3: TGCAGCGTGGACAGGGTCCAGACAGATACGCAGTATTTT.

The chain is built from TRBV27 and TRBJ1-5; D not certain. The V gene lost 2 bases and the J gene lost 3 bases, with 14 bases spanning the gap. The CDR3 runs 16 residues. Germline-derived CDR1 and CDR2 are MNHEY and SMNVEV (reference sequence). Here the CDR3 DNA reads TGTGCCAGCAGTTTAGTCCCGTCGGGTTCCAATCAGCCCCAGCATTTT. Protein: CASSLVPSGSNQPQHF.

V is TRBV5-1 and J is TRBJ2-3; 12 positions match TRBD2. Germline values: CDR1 SGHRS, CDR2 YFSETQ. This CDR3 is 16 amino acids long. V dropped 4 bases and J dropped 3; count of bases not matched to a gene: 6. In DNA form, the CDR3 reads TGCGCCAGCAGCCCTCCGACTAGCGGGGGAACAGATACGCAGTATTTT. This translates into CASSPPTSGGTDTQYF.

CDR3: CAISESAQGANSNNEQFF. CDR3 DNA sequence: TGTGCCATCAGTGAGTCCGCACAGGGGGCTAATTCGAACAATGAGCAGTTCTTC. V usage is TRBV10-3 and J usage is TRBJ2-1; 9 bases match TRBD1. The V gene end was trimmed by 0 bases and the J gene end by 5 bases; junction bases not matched to a gene: 11. Germline loops: CDR1 ENHRY, CDR2 SYGVKD. CDR3 length equals 18 residues.

The J gene is TRBJ2-1, the V gene TRBV27; 8 nucleotides agree with TRBD1. The CDR3 consists of 15 residues. The V gene's germline CDR1 is MNHEY and CDR2 SMNVEV (reference sequence). J lost 4 bases, V lost 8 bases, and 10 bases had no gene match. CDR3 in amino acids: CASPRVGQEYNEQFF. The CDR3 DNA is TGTGCCAGCCCTAGGGTGGGACAGGAGTACAATGAGCAGTTCTTC.